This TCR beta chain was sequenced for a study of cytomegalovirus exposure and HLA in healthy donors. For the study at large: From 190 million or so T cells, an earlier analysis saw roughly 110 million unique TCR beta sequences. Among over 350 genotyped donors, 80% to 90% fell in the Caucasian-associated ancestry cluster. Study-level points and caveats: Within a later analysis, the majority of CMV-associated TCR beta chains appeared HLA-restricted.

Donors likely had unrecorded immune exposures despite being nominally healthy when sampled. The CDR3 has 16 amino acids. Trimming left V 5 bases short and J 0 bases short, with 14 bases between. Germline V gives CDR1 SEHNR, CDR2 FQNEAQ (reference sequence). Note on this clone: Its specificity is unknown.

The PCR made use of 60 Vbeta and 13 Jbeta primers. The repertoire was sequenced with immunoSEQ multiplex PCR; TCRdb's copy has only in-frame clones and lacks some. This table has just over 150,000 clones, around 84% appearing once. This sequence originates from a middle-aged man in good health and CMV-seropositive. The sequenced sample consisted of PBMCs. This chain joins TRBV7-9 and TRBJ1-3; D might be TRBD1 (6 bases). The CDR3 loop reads CASSQIGGLSGNTIYF. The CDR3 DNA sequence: TGTGCCAGCAGCCAAATCGGGGGGCTCTCTGGAAACACCATATATTTT.